This T cell receptor beta chain was observed in a study of T cell repertoires in cytomegalovirus infection. Study-wide results and limits: Public TCR beta family frequency separated CMV-and-HLA carriers, including in an independent cohort. Clonotype analysis showed dominance of the ex vivo response by HLA-C-restricted CMV-specific TCR beta clonotypes.

Each CDR3 protein gets one entry after TCRdb re-called the reads with MiXCR. This table has some 150,000 distinct CDR3 sequences, roughly 6% appearing once. This clonotype was observed a handful of times. No antigen is known for it. The sample was PBMCs. The receptor was isolated from a human donor in good health (CMV status not recorded). Some clones in this sample may be carry-over from other donors' samples.

CDR3 residues: CASRPLAGGGEQYF. DNA for the CDR3: TGTGCCAGCAGGCCACTAGCGGGGGGAGGCGAGCAGTACTTC. The V call is TRBV6-5, the J call TRBJ2-7, with 12 bases lining up with TRBD2. The CDR3 is 14 residues long. Germline-derived CDR1 and CDR2 are MNHEY and SVGAGI. J gave up 6 bases and V 6 bases, and 6 bases lay outside the gene matches.